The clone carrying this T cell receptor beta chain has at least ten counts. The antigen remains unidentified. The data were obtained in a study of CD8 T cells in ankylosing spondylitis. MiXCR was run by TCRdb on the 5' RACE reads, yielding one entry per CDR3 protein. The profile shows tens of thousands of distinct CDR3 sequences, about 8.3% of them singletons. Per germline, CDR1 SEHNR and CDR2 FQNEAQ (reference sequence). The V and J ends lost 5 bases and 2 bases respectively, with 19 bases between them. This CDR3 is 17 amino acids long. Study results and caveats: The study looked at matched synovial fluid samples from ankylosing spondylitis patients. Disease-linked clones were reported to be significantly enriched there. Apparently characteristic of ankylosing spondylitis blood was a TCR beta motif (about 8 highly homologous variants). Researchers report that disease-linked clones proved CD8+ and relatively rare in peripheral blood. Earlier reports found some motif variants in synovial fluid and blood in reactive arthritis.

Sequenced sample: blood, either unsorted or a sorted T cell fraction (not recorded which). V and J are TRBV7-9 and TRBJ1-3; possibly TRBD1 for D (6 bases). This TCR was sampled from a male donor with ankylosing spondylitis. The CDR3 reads CASSRIQGFEAGNTIYF. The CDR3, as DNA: TGTGCCAGCAGCCGCATCCAGGGGTTCGAAGCTGGAAACACCATATATTTT.